Following are 22 T cell receptor beta chains from one sample sequenced in a study of post-analysis software for immune sequencing data. Study results and caveats: Relative to controls, patients had several TRBV segments at higher frequency, with TRBV5-6, TRBV5-1 and TRBV20-1 among these.

Their cognate antigens are unknown. Unique molecular identifiers tagged the TCR beta cDNA libraries. TCRdb recomputed calls from the PCR reads with MiXCR, one row per CDR3 protein. This table has about 150,000 distinct CDR3 sequences, around 28% appearing once. Sequences were obtained from blood. The receptors shown here come from a girl between 5 and 17 years old with multiple sclerosis.

A note on this clonotype: At one end the junction does not follow the germline gene, possibly because of a read error. This chain connects TRBV7-9 to TRBJ2-1, with D possibly being TRBD1 or TRBD2 (6 bases each). The length of the CDR3 is 16 residues. CDR1 is SEHNR and CDR2 is FQNEAQ in the germline V gene (reference sequence). This chain's CDR3 is CASSSGAYGSYHEQFF. CDR3 in DNA: TGTGCCAGTTCCTCGGGGGCCTATGGTTCCTACCATGAGCAGTTCTTC.

This clonotype was observed many times. The chain joins TRBV12-3 or TRBV12-4 to TRBJ2-3, with D unresolved. The V end was cut by 8 bases, the J end by 1 base, with 7 bases between. The CDR3 is made up of 12 amino acids. As DNA, the CDR3 is TGTGCCAGCCGCGATGGCACAGATACGCAGTATTTT. Translation gives CASRDGTDTQYF.

This chain uses TRBV6-1 with TRBJ1-1; 7 positions match TRBD1. The ends lost 6 bases at V and 5 bases at J; junction bases unmatched: 6. Germline V CDR1 and CDR2: MNHNS, SASEGT. This CDR3 has 13 residues. CDR3 in amino acids: CASSLGQRTEAFF. CDR3 DNA: TGTGCCAGCAGCCTGGGACAGAGGACTGAAGCTTTCTTT.

This sequence joins TRBV30 and TRBJ2-1; D is unclear. This CDR3 is 16 amino acids long. The germline gives CDR1 GTSNPN, CDR2 SVGIG (reference sequence). Trimming took 2 bases from V and 1 from J, leaving 15 bases between them. The CDR3 DNA follows: TGTGCCTGGAGTCCGGGTAGGGTCAGGTCCTACAATGAGCAGTTCTTC. Residues: CAWSPGRVRSYNEQFF. Variable domain in full (rest from reference TRBV30 and TRBJ2-1): SQTIHQWPATLVQPVGSPLSLECTVEGTSNPNLYWYRQAAGRGLQLLFYSVGIGQISSEVPQNLSASRPQDRQFILSSKKLLLSDSGFYLCAWSPGRVRSYNEQFFGPGTRLTVL.

This sequence joins TRBV5-1 and TRBJ1-1, with a possible D match to TRBD1 (5 bases). Germline CDR1 and CDR2: SGHRS and YFSETQ. The ends were cut back, 3 bases at V and 3 bases at J, with 15 bases in the middle. CDR3 length: 15 amino acids. CDR3 in DNA: TGCGCCAGCAGCTCCGGGGGGGGAGTGGACACTGAAGCTTTCTTT. Its protein product is CASSSGGGVDTEAFF.

A remark on this clonotype: Germline and junction disagree at one end, which may indicate a read error. The J gene is TRBJ1-1, the V gene TRBV7-9; the D gene is possibly TRBD1 (6 bases). The CDR3 is 15 amino acids. CDR1 and CDR2 from the germline V gene are SEHNR and FQNEAQ (reference sequence). CDR3 loop: CASNLSMGAKTEAFF. The CDR3 DNA reads as TGTGCCAGCAACTTATCGATGGGGGCGAAGACTGAAGCTTTCTTT.

In its sample, this clonotype was seen a few times. This chain connects TRBV7-8 to TRBJ2-7; 9 bases map to TRBD1. With 7 bases clipped from V and 6 bases from J, the junction kept 10 bases outside the gene matches. Germline CDR1 is SGHVS and CDR2 is FQNEAQ. The CDR3 is made up of 14 amino acids. The CDR3 reads CASTRPGQGGEQYF. Written as DNA, the CDR3 is TGTGCCAGCACCAGACCGGGACAGGGAGGCGAGCAGTACTTC.

This clonotype came up many times. This sequence joins TRBV10-3 and TRBJ2-4; TRBD1 might be the D (5 bases). Trimming stripped 8 bases from V and 5 bases from J, with 13 bases between. The V gene's germline CDR1 is ENHRY and CDR2 SYGVKD. The CDR3 is made up of 13 amino acids. This chain's CDR3 is CAISTDIENIQYF. The CDR3 DNA reads as TGTGCCATCTCTACGGACATAGAAAACATTCAGTACTTC.

Details on this clonotype: Possible read error: a much larger clone is one base away. This chain uses TRBV29-1 with TRBJ2-4, with D tentatively TRBD1 or TRBD2 (5 bases each). Germline V gene lookup returns CDR1 SQVTM and CDR2 ANQGSEA. The CDR3 sequence is 14 residues long. The CDR3 spells CSVESPGPQNSQYF. As DNA, the CDR3 is TGCAGCGTTGAAAGTCCGGGACCCCAAAACAGTCAGTACTTC.

In this sample, this clonotype turned up once. The V call is TRBV12-3 or TRBV12-4, the J call TRBJ2-2; 8 nucleotides match TRBD1. The V gene end was trimmed by 6 bases and the J gene end by 6 bases; junction bases not matched to a gene: 9. CDR3 length: 15 residues. CDR3 coding DNA: TGTGCCAGCAGCGGCCAGGGGGCGCAGGCCGGGGAGCTGTTTTTT. Its translation: CASSGQGAQAGELFF.

This clonotype occurred many times. The chain links TRBV4-1 to TRBJ2-6, with a weak D call TRBD2 (6 bases). CDR1 is MGHRA, CDR2 YSYEKL, per germline. V dropped 0 bases and J dropped 0 bases, with 18 bases sitting between them. This CDR3 is 20 amino acids long. CDR3 sequence (DNA): TGCGCCAGCAGCCAAGAGATCGGGAGAACAGGCGTCTCTGGGGCCAACGTCCTGACTTTC. Its translation: CASSQEIGRTGVSGANVLTF.

This clonotype appeared a few times. J is TRBJ1-1 and V is TRBV29-1; no firm D call. Germline assignment: CDR1 SQVTM and CDR2 ANQGSEA. CDR3 length: 16 residues. V lost 6 bases, J lost 6 bases, and 26 bases lay in between. The CDR3 DNA follows: TGCAGCGTCCTCGTCTACCGACGGCACCAGGAGGCTGAAGCTTTCTTT. Translating it yields CSVLVYRRHQEAEAFF.

This chain uses TRBV5-4 with TRBJ1-2; TRBD1 might be the D (6 bases). Germline loops: CDR1 SGHNT, CDR2 YYREEE (reference sequence). The CDR3 length is 13 residues. Trimming stripped 2 bases from V and 4 bases from J, with 9 bases between. CDR3 amino acids: CASSFTGPYGYTF. Written as DNA, the CDR3 is TGTGCCAGCAGCTTTACAGGGCCCTATGGCTACACCTTC.

A word on this clonotype: Being one base from a much bigger clone, this may be a read error. The chain combines TRBV20-1 with TRBJ2-1; D may be TRBD2 (6 bases). Trimming removed 1 base from V and 5 bases from J, with 15 bases in between. The germline CDR1 and CDR2 sequences are DFQATT and SNEGSKA (reference sequence). This CDR3 contains 15 residues. CDR3 nucleotides: TGCAGTGCTAGAGGTCGGCTAGCGAAGCACAATGAGCAGTTCTTC. The encoded protein is CSARGRLAKHNEQFF.

The chain is built from TRBV14 and TRBJ1-2, with 8 bases fitting TRBD1. The CDR3 totals 17 residues. Germline CDR1 reads SGHDN; CDR2 reads FVKESK. V was clipped by 2 bases and J by 2 bases; unmatched bases: 10. The CDR3 here is CASSQRTGCVKNYGYTF. DNA for the CDR3: TGTGCCAGCAGCCAAAGGACAGGGTGCGTGAAGAACTATGGCTACACCTTC.

The chain joins TRBV20-1 to TRBJ1-1, with D perhaps TRBD1 (6 bases). In germline, CDR1 is DFQATT, CDR2 SNEGSKA (reference sequence). Deletions cut 3 bases from V and 3 bases from J, with 11 bases between. The CDR3 covers 13 residues. The CDR3, as DNA: TGCAGTGCTAGGGCAGGGGCGGACACTGAAGCTTTCTTT. This encodes CSARAGADTEAFF.

This clonotype has ten or more counts. V and J are TRBV6-1 and TRBJ1-2; 8 bases align to TRBD1. The CDR3 extends over 14 amino acids. CDR1 is MNHNS, CDR2 SASEGT, per germline. After removal of 8 bases from V and 6 bases from J, the junction contained 11 bases not matched to a gene. The chain's CDR3 is CASRTYRGRNGYTF. The CDR3 DNA reads as TGTGCCAGCCGTACTTACAGGGGGAGAAATGGCTACACCTTC.

This clonotype was observed a handful of times. A much larger clone differs from this one at a single base, so this may be a read error. This sequence joins TRBV6-1 and TRBJ2-7; TRBD2 agrees at 13 bases. After removal of 5 bases from V and 7 bases from J, the junction contained 14 bases not matched to a gene. This CDR3 contains 17 residues. The germline CDR1 and CDR2 sequences are MNHNS and SASEGT. This chain's CDR3 is CASSRTSGSGTYNEQYF. The CDR3 DNA is TGTGCCAGCAGTCGGACTAGCGGGAGCGGCACCTACAATGAGCAGTACTTC.

This clonotype occurred many times. This chain uses TRBV4-1 with TRBJ2-7; no firm D call. CDR1 and CDR2 (germline): MGHRA, YSYEKL. This CDR3 contains 17 residues. V was clipped by 2 bases and J by 2 bases, with 19 bases between them. CDR3 sequence reads: CASSQFAPPGKTYEQYF. The CDR3 DNA sequence: TGCGCCAGCAGCCAATTTGCCCCCCCCGGTAAAACCTACGAGCAGTACTTC.

This clonotype was seen a few times. The CDR3 DNA reads TGCAGTGCTACCCCCCCGGGGCGGGAGTACACAGATACGCAGTATTTT. Its translation is CSATPPGREYTDTQYF. The chain carries TRBV20-1 and TRBJ2-3; 7 nucleotides line up with TRBD2. This CDR3 contains 16 residues. Germline V gene data show CDR1 as DFQATT and CDR2 as SNEGSKA (reference sequence). V lost 4 bases and J lost 2; bases outside the gene matches: 12.

A word on this clonotype: One base away lies a much larger clone, so this may be a sequencing read error. The chain uses TRBV20-1 and TRBJ2-5; D is unclear. The CDR3 length is 14 residues. The germline CDR1 and CDR2 sequences are DFQATT and SNEGSKA (reference sequence). Here the CDR3 reads CSARDLTYQGTQYF. The DNA for the CDR3 is TGCAGTGCTAGAGATCTTACATACCAAGGGACCCAGTACTTC.

This chain joins TRBV5-6 and TRBJ1-1; D remains ambiguous. Trimming removed 4 bases from V and 3 bases from J, with 10 bases in between. The CDR3 contains 13 residues. Germline V lookup: CDR1 SGHDT, CDR2 YYEEEE. The chain's CDR3 is CASSGGWDTEAFF. CDR3 DNA: TGTGCCAGCAGCGGTGGATGGGACACTGAAGCTTTCTTT.